This record looks at one T cell receptor (beta chain) sequence and its context. The target antigen is unknown. Assay used: immunoSEQ multiplex PCR; TCRdb lists only in-frame clones, some missing. This table has 57,000 or so clones, nearly 95% appearing once. The data are from a study of OX40 agonist ivuxolimab in advanced cancers. Study context: An agonistic human IgG2 monoclonal antibody against OX40 (CD134) was given. Three patients, one with hepatocellular carcinoma and two with cutaneous melanoma, achieved partial responses. The study's findings and limits: CD8+ T cells (on average) carried more expanded clones than CD4+ T cells.

Losses at the gene ends were 9 bases for V and 5 bases for J; bases not matched to a gene: 13. This CDR3 comprises 16 residues. The germline gives CDR1 MDHEN, CDR2 SYDVKM. Sequenced material: CD4+ or CD8+ T cells sorted from blood, taken in a trial of the OX40 agonist ivuxolimab. The gene calls are TRBV28 and TRBJ2-3, with 11 bases fitting TRBD2. This TCR was sampled from an adult with an advanced solid tumor such as melanoma, head and neck, liver or kidney cancer. The CDR3 protein is CASLPFSGRAKDTQYF. The CDR3 DNA sequence: TGTGCCAGTCTCCCCTTTAGCGGGAGGGCCAAAGATACGCAGTATTTT.